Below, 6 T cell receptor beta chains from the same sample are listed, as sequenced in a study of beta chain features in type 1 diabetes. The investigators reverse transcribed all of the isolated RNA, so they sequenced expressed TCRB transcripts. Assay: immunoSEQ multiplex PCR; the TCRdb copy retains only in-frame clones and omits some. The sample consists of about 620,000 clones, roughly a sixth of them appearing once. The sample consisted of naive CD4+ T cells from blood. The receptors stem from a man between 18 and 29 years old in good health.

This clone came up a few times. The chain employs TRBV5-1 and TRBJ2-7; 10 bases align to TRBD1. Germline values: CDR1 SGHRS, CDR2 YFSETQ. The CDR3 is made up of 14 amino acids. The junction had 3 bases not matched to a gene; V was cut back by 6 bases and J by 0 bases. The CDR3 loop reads CASTRTGGSYEQYF. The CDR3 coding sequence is TGCGCCAGCACCAGGACAGGGGGCTCCTACGAGCAGTACTTC.

The CDR3 protein is CASSPGGITDTQYF. DNA for the CDR3: TGCGCCAGCAGCCCTGGGGGGATCACAGATACGCAGTATTTT. The V call is TRBV5-1, the J call TRBJ2-3, with D maybe TRBD2 (6 bases). The V and J ends lost 4 bases and 2 bases respectively, with 11 bases between them. Germline lookup yields CDR1 SGHRS and CDR2 YFSETQ. The CDR3 is 14 amino acids.

CDR3 sequence reads: CASSQAGAYTDTQYF. The CDR3, as DNA: TGCGCCAGCAGCCAAGCAGGGGCGTACACAGATACGCAGTATTTT. This sequence joins TRBV4-1 and TRBJ2-3; TRBD1 is a possible D gene (6 bases). Germline CDR1 is MGHRA and CDR2 is YSYEKL. The CDR3 extends over 15 amino acids. Between the trimmed V and J ends, which lost 1 base and 2 bases, there was a span of 10 bases.

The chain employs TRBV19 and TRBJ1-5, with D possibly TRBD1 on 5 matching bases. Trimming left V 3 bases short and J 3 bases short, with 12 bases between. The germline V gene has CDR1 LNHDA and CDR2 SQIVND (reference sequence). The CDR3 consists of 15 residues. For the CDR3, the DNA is TGTGCCAGTAGTATTGGAAGACAGTCCAATCAGCCCCAGCATTTT. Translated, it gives CASSIGRQSNQPQHF.

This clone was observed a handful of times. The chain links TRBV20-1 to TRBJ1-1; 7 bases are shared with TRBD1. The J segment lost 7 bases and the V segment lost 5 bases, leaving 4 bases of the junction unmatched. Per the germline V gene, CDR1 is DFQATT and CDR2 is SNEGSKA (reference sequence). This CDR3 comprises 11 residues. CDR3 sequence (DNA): TGCAGTGCTGTCCGACAGGGTGAAGCTTTCTTT. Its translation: CSAVRQGEAFF.

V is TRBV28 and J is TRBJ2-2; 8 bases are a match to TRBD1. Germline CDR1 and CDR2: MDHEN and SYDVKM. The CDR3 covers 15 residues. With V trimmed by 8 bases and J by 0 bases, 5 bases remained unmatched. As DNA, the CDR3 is TGTGCCAGCTTACCGGGACAGGCGAACACCGGGGAGCTGTTTTTT. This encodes CASLPGQANTGELFF. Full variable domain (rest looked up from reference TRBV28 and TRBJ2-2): DVKVTQSSRYLVKRTGEKVFLECVQDMDHENMFWYRQDPGLGLRLIYFSYDVKMKEKGDIPEGYSVSREKKERFSLILESASTNQTSMYLCASLPGQANTGELFFGEGSRLTVL.